The next 16 T cell receptor beta chains were all read from a single sample in a study of blood T cell repertoires in COVID-19. The protocol was immunoSEQ multiplex PCR, while the TCRdb copy is restricted to in-frame clones and leaves out a portion. The sample holds about 75,000 clones, about 91% seen once. Source material: peripheral blood. These receptors came from a woman aged 65 to 85 with acute or convalescent COVID-19.

The genes are TRBV27 and TRBJ2-7; 9 nucleotides line up with TRBD2. V lost 4 bases, J lost 3 bases, and 7 bases stayed unmatched. The CDR3 totals 15 residues. The germline V gene encodes CDR1 MNHEY and CDR2 SMNVEV (reference sequence). The CDR3 spells CASSSRAGGFYEQYF. The CDR3 nucleotides read TGTGCCAGCAGTTCGAGAGCGGGAGGCTTCTACGAGCAGTACTTC.

The gene calls are TRBV24-1 and TRBJ1-5; 9 bases agree with TRBD1. The CDR3 loop spans 15 amino acids. Germline CDR1 reads KGHDR; CDR2 reads SFDVKD. Trimming removed 5 bases from V and 2 bases from J; junction bases left unmatched: 3. The CDR3 loop reads CATSGTGAGNQPQHF. CDR3 sequence (DNA): TGTGCCACCAGTGGGACAGGGGCAGGCAATCAGCCCCAGCATTTT.

The rearrangement links TRBV28 to TRBJ2-1, with 9 bases lining up with TRBD1. Germline V lookup: CDR1 MDHEN, CDR2 SYDVKM. The CDR3 runs to 19 residues. V shed 6 bases and J 0 bases; nucleotides not matched to a gene: 15. The CDR3 DNA reads as TGTGCCAGCAGGCTCCCCTTCCGTTTACAGGGGGCCTCCTACAATGAGCAGTTCTTC. Protein product: CASRLPFRLQGASYNEQFF.

The V call is TRBV6-5, the J call TRBJ2-5, with TRBD1 matching 10 bases. This CDR3 has 14 residues. V gave up 6 bases and J gave up 4 bases; unmatched junction bases: 5. The germline CDR1 and CDR2 sequences are MNHEY and SVGAGI. CDR3 bases: TGTGCCAGCAGCCGACAGGGGGCGCGAGAGACCCAGTACTTC. Translating it yields CASSRQGARETQYF.

The chain recombines TRBV7-2 with TRBJ1-4, with 8 bases that match TRBD1. Trimming at V came to 2 bases and at J to 7 bases, leaving 6 bases not matched to a gene. CDR1 and CDR2 (germline): SGHTA, FQGNSA. CDR3 length: 15 amino acids. For the CDR3, the DNA is TGTGCCAGCAGCTTACAACAGGGGGTACGTGAAAAACTGTTTTTT. Its translation is CASSLQQGVREKLFF. Variable domain in full (rest from reference TRBV7-2 and TRBJ1-4): GAGVSQSPSNKVTEKGKDVELRCDPISGHTALYWYRQSLGQGLEFLIYFQGNSAPDKSGLPSDRFSAERTGGSVSTLTIQRTQQEDSAVYLCASSLQQGVREKLFFGSGTQLSVL.

The CDR3 sequence is CSVDNEAFF. Written as DNA, the CDR3 is TGCAGCGTTGATAATGAAGCTTTCTTT. The rearrangement links TRBV29-1 to TRBJ1-1; no reliable D call. Germline CDR1 reads SQVTM; CDR2 reads ANQGSEA. This CDR3 is 9 amino acids long. Trimming removed 3 bases at V and 7 bases at J, with 3 bases between. Drawing the rest from reference TRBV29-1 and TRBJ1-1, the complete variable domain is SAVISQKPSRDICQRGTSLTIQCQVDSQVTMMFWYRQQPGQSLTLIATANQGSEATYESGFVIDKFPISRPNLTFSTLTVSNMSPEDSSIYLCSVDNEAFFGQGTRLTVV.

This sequence joins TRBV28 and TRBJ2-1; 9 bases are shared with TRBD2. The CDR3 totals 15 residues. The ends lost 5 bases at V and 5 bases at J; junction bases unmatched: 7. Germline CDR1 is MDHEN and CDR2 is SYDVKM. The CDR3 spells CASSERGRANNEQFF. The CDR3 DNA reads as TGTGCCAGCAGTGAGCGCGGGAGGGCTAACAATGAGCAGTTCTTC.

This chain joins TRBV3-1 (or the pseudogene TRBV3-2) and TRBJ2-7, with 11 bases that match TRBD2. J was trimmed by 3 bases and V by 1 base; bases with no gene match: 2. Germline V gene sequence: CDR1 LGHDT, CDR2 YNNKEL (reference sequence). This CDR3 has 15 residues. The CDR3 sequence is CASSQGLAGFYEQYF. The DNA for the CDR3 is TGTGCCAGCAGCCAAGGACTAGCGGGGTTCTACGAGCAGTACTTC.

This chain links TRBV7-2 with TRBJ1-1, with D possibly TRBD1 on 5 matching bases. Germline loops: CDR1 SGHTA, CDR2 FQGNSA. Trimming removed 6 bases at V and 10 bases at J, with 24 bases between. The CDR3 consists of 15 residues. CDR3 sequence (DNA): TGTGCCAGCAGTCGTTTTTACGGGACTCAAGGGAGAGCTTTCTTT. Its protein is CASSRFYGTQGRAFF. The full variable domain, with the rest looked up from reference TRBV7-2 and TRBJ1-1, is GAGVSQSPSNKVTEKGKDVELRCDPISGHTALYWYRQSLGQGLEFLIYFQGNSAPDKSGLPSDRFSAERTGGSVSTLTIQRTQQEDSAVYLCASSRFYGTQGRAFFGQGTRLTVV.

V is TRBV27 and J is TRBJ2-1, with 11 bases matching TRBD2. Germline trimming cut 1 base from V and 5 bases from J; bases unmatched to any gene: 7. The germline gives CDR1 MNHEY, CDR2 SMNVEV (reference sequence). The CDR3 has 17 amino acids. The CDR3 loop is CASSLLSGTSGHNEQFF. CDR3 nucleotide sequence: TGTGCCAGCAGTTTATTGTCCGGGACTAGCGGCCACAATGAGCAGTTCTTC.

The chain links TRBV4-3 to TRBJ2-7; a weak D match, TRBD2 (6 bases). This CDR3 region has 15 residues. The germline V and J ends were trimmed by 0 bases and 6 bases, with 15 bases remaining between them. The germline V gene has CDR1 LGHNA and CDR2 YSLEER. The CDR3 bases are TGCGCCAGCAGCCAAGATATGGCGGGATATGCCGAGCAGTACTTC. Amino acid sequence: CASSQDMAGYAEQYF.

The chain has TRBV5-1 and TRBJ1-1, with D perhaps TRBD1 (5 bases). Trimming stripped 0 bases from V and 3 bases from J, with 12 bases between. CDR3 length equals 15 residues. CDR1 is SGHRS and CDR2 is YFSETQ in the germline V gene. CDR3 nucleotides: TGCGCCAGCAGCTTGGGTGGGGCAAGGTACACTGAAGCTTTCTTT. This gives the protein CASSLGGARYTEAFF.

The V gene is TRBV5-4, the J gene TRBJ1-1, with a tentative D call TRBD1 (5 bases). The V end was cut by 0 bases, the J end by 4 bases, with 13 bases between. Germline values: CDR1 SGHNT, CDR2 YYREEE (reference sequence). CDR3 length: 15 amino acids. The CDR3 protein is CASSLAPGKGTEAFF. CDR3 sequence (DNA): TGTGCCAGCAGCTTGGCGCCAGGGAAAGGCACTGAAGCTTTCTTT.

The chain is built from TRBV19 and TRBJ2-4; 7 bases align to TRBD2. J was trimmed by 6 bases and V by 1 base; bases with no gene match: 3. This CDR3 contains 14 residues. Germline V CDR1 and CDR2: LNHDA, SQIVND (reference sequence). The CDR3 DNA reads TGTGCCAGTAGTATAGGGGCTAGCGGAAACATTCAGTACTTC. The encoded protein is CASSIGASGNIQYF.

The chain joins TRBV5-1 to TRBJ1-1, with D maybe TRBD1 (5 bases). V gave up 4 bases and J gave up 0 bases, with 10 bases separating them. Germline V CDR1 and CDR2: SGHRS, YFSETQ. The CDR3 has 14 amino acids. The CDR3 here is CASSLMTVNTEAFF. The CDR3 DNA is TGCGCCAGCAGCCTAATGACAGTGAACACTGAAGCTTTCTTT.

The chain has TRBV9 and TRBJ2-2; D not certain. Deletions cut 6 bases from V and 4 bases from J, with 10 bases between. Germline loops: CDR1 SGDLS, CDR2 YYNGEE. The CDR3 consists of 13 residues. In DNA, the CDR3 is TGTGCCAGCACAGCGCCACGCACCGGGGAGCTGTTTTTT. This encodes CASTAPRTGELFF.